This passage covers 16 T cell receptor beta chains from one sample sequenced in a study of tumor-infiltrating lymphocytes in primary liver carcinoma. TCR beta cDNA came from about 500 ng total RNA, primed with a constant-region primer. Sequencing libraries for TCR beta derived from three nested multiplex PCR rounds that used slightly modified ARM-PCR. Rounds one and two of PCR, each of roughly 10 cycles, were primed with TRBV1-TRBV30 forward primers and a C-beta reverse primer. From the multiplex PCR reads, TCRdb called clonotypes with MiXCR, one entry per CDR3 protein. The sample records some 320,000 distinct CDR3 sequences, 65% being singletons. Unsorted whole blood yielded blood RNA, and germline DNA was extracted as well. The sequencing input was peripheral blood. The receptors derive from a man aged 40-49 years with primary liver carcinoma and hepatitis B virus infection.

This clonotype has at least ten counts. V is TRBV11-2 and J is TRBJ1-3; D call uncertain. V lost 4 bases, J lost 0 bases, and 7 bases lay in between. CDR1 and CDR2 from the germline V gene are SGHAT and FQNNGV. The CDR3 runs to 14 residues. As DNA, the CDR3 is TGTGCCAGCAGCTCCGGGAGCTCTGGAAACACCATATATTTT. Translation gives CASSSGSSGNTIYF.

Remarks on this clonotype: The junction shows a germline mismatch at one end, possibly a read error. The rearrangement uses TRBV11-2 and TRBJ1-5, with D unresolved. This CDR3 has 15 residues. Germline CDR1 SGHAT, CDR2 FQNNGV. As DNA, the CDR3 is TGTGCCAGCAGTGTGGAGGGAGGCGACAATCAGTCCCAGCATTTT. Amino acids: CASSVEGGDNQSQHF.

As to this clonotype: A read error is likely, as this CDR3 ends without the conserved phenylalanine or tryptophan. The chain recombines TRBV11-1 with TRBJ2-3, with 7 positions matching TRBD1. This CDR3 is built from 16 residues. Per germline, CDR1 SGHAT and CDR2 FQDESV (reference sequence). V shed 8 bases, J shed 2 bases, and the junction held 13 bases outside the gene matches. The CDR3 sequence: CASGKSRGINTDTQYL. CDR3 sequence (DNA): TGTGCCAGCGGCAAATCCAGGGGGATTAACACAGATACGCAGTATCTT.

Concerning this clonotype: This may stem from a read error, because a much larger clone lies one nucleotide away. The chain couples TRBV6-2 or TRBV6-3 to TRBJ2-1, with 10 bases that match TRBD2. The CDR3 is 13 residues long. Germline V gene lookup returns CDR1 MNHEY and CDR2 SVGEGT. The CDR3 region has the DNA TGTGCCAGCAGTCTACTAGCGGGAAAAGGGGTGGTCTTC. This translates into CASSLLAGKGVVF.

Details on this clonotype: A much more abundant neighbour one base away suggests this may be a read error. This chain uses TRBV12-3 or TRBV12-4 with TRBJ2-7; D is unclear. Trimming took off 3 bases at V and 0 bases at J, with 9 bases between the two ends. CDR3 length: 14 amino acids. The CDR3 nucleotides read TGTGCCAGCAGTTTGGGGTTGGACTCCTACGAGCAGTACTTC. Amino acid sequence: CASSLGLDSYEQYF.

This clonotype has just a few counts. V gene TRBV7-8 combines with J gene TRBJ2-1; a possible D gene is TRBD2 (5 bases). Germline loops: CDR1 SGHVS, CDR2 FQNEAQ. V was clipped by 5 bases and J by 7 bases, with 12 bases between them. The CDR3 is 13 amino acids. CDR3 protein: CASSVGVANEQFF. CDR3 in DNA: TGTGCCAGCAGCGTGGGAGTAGCGAATGAGCAGTTCTTC.

In this sample, this clonotype turned up once. A much larger clone differs by one base, so this may be a read error. This chain joins TRBV5-1 and TRBJ2-1; D may be TRBD1 (6 bases). Germline V gene lookup returns CDR1 SGHRS and CDR2 YFSETQ. This CDR3 is built from 14 residues. Here the CDR3 reads CASSSGRGDNDQFF. CDR3 nucleotide sequence: TGCGCCAGCAGCTCGGGGAGAGGGGACAATGACCAGTTCTTC.

Concerning this clonotype: A much larger clone differs from this one at a single base, so this may be a read error. The chain uses TRBV6-5 and TRBJ1-6; 7 bases map to TRBD1. V trimming: 1 base; J trimming: 7 bases; junction bases outside the gene matches: 10. This CDR3 is 17 amino acids long. Germline V gene lookup returns CDR1 MNHEY and CDR2 SVGAGI. In DNA, the CDR3 is TGTGCCAGCAGTTACTTTAGACCTGAACAGGGGAATTCACCCCTCCACTTT. It codes for CASSYFRPEQGNSPLHF.

This clonotype was seen repeatedly, ten times or more. The chain joins TRBV6-2 or TRBV6-3 to TRBJ2-2; TRBD1 matches at 7 bases. Germline V gene sequence: CDR1 MNHEY, CDR2 SVGEGT. The CDR3 contains 17 residues. Trimming took 6 bases from V and 13 from J; bases not matched to a gene: 23. The CDR3 sequence is CASRWAPNSKGAGVLFF. The CDR3 DNA sequence: TGTGCCAGCAGATGGGCCCCGAACAGCAAGGGGGCGGGTGTGCTGTTTTTT.

This clonotype was seen just once. This sequence joins TRBV28 and TRBJ2-6, with 8 bases aligning to TRBD1. The germline CDR1 and CDR2 sequences are MDHEN and SYDVKM. V lost 7 bases and J lost 0; bases outside the gene matches: 5. The CDR3 length is 16 residues. The CDR3 region has the DNA TGTGCCAGCACTCGACAGGGGAGCTCTGGGGCCAACGTCCTGACTTTC. Amino acids: CASTRQGSSGANVLTF.

To note about this clonotype: Being one base from a much bigger clone, this may be a read error. The chain links TRBV6-6 to TRBJ2-5, with 8 bases that match TRBD2. Looked up from germline, CDR1 is MNHNY and CDR2 is SVGAGI (reference sequence). This CDR3 is 14 amino acids long. The CDR3 loop reads CASSPGTRANEKFF. Written as DNA, the CDR3 is TGTGCCAGCAGTCCCGGGACTAGGGCAAATGAGAAGTTCTTC.

In regard to this clonotype: A much larger clone differs by one base, so this may be a read error. V gene TRBV6-1 combines with J gene TRBJ2-1, with D tentatively TRBD1 (6 bases). CDR1 is MNHNS and CDR2 is SASEGT in the germline V gene. This CDR3 region has 13 residues. Here the CDR3 DNA reads TGTGCCAGCGGTGAGAATAGCAGGGGTGAGCAGTTCTTC. This gives the protein CASGENSRGEQFF.

As regards this clonotype: A clone one base away is much larger, so this may be a read error. This chain joins TRBV6-1 and TRBJ2-5, with 12 positions matching TRBD1. CDR3 length: 14 residues. CDR1 MNHNS and CDR2 SASEGT come from the germline V gene. The CDR3 region has the DNA TGTACCAGCAGTGGGACAGGGGGCATAGAGACCCAGTACTTC. Its translation is CTSSGTGGIETQYF.

Remarks on this clonotype: One end of the junction fails to match germline, which may point to a read error. The rearrangement uses TRBV4-3 and TRBJ2-1; perhaps TRBD2 as D (5 bases). The CDR3 consists of 17 residues. Looked up from germline, CDR1 is LGHNA and CDR2 is YSLEER. The CDR3 spells CASGQDSVGVGYNEQFF. The CDR3 nucleotides read TGCGCCAGCGGCCAAGATTCAGTGGGAGTGGGCTACAATGAGCAGTTCTTC.

This clonotype was recorded many times. The rearrangement links TRBV4-2 to TRBJ1-3; no clear D gene. The germline V gene has CDR1 LGHNA and CDR2 YNFKEQ. This CDR3 comprises 15 residues. Trimming removed 4 bases from V and 7 bases from J, with 17 bases in between. The CDR3 loop is CASSPLLDVGNTIYF. For the CDR3, the DNA is TGTGCCAGCAGCCCCCTGCTGGACGTTGGGAACACCATATATTTT.

About this clonotype: This may be a read error, as it is one base from a much larger clone. The chain recombines TRBV28 with TRBJ2-2; perhaps D is TRBD1 or TRBD2 (5 bases each). Germline loops: CDR1 MDHEN, CDR2 SYDVKM. This CDR3 has 15 residues. This CDR3 is CTSSPGPLNTGELFF. DNA of the CDR3: TGTACCAGCAGCCCGGGACCGTTGAACACCGGGGAGCTGTTTTTT. The whole variable domain, remainder taken from reference TRBV28 and TRBJ2-2, is DVKVTQSSRYLVKRTGEKVFLECVQDMDHENMFWYRQDPGLGLRLIYFSYDVKMKEKGDIPEGYSVSREKKERFSLILESASTNQTSMYLCTSSPGPLNTGELFFGEGSRLTVL.